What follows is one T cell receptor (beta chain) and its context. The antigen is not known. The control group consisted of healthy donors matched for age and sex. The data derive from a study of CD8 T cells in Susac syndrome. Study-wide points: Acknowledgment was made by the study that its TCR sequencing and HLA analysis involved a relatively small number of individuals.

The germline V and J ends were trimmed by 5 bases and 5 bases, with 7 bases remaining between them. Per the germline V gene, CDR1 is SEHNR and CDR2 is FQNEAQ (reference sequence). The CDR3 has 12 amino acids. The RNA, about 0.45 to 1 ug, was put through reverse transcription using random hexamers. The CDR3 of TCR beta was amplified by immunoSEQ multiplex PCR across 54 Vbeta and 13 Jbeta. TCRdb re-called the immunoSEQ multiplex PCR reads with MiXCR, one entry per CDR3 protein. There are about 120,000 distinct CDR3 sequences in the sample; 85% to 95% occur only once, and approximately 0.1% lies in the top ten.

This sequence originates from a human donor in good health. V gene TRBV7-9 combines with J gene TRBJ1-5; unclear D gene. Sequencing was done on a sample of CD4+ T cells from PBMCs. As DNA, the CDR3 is TGTGCCAGCAGCCCTAACCATCAGCCCCAGCATTTT. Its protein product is CASSPNHQPQHF.